The 23 T cell receptor beta chains given below trace back to one sample, sequenced in a study of cytomegalovirus exposure and HLA in healthy donors. 13 Jbeta primers and 60 Vbeta primers were used for the PCR. Profiled with immunoSEQ multiplex PCR; TCRdb holds only in-frame clones, not every one. The data contain tens of thousands of clones, roughly 73% of them singletons. Material for sequencing was PBMCs. All receptors come from a male donor in good health and CMV-seropositive.

The V call is TRBV6-1, the J call TRBJ1-5; D is undetermined. Germline V gene lookup returns CDR1 MNHNS and CDR2 SASEGT. CDR3 length equals 14 residues. V was trimmed by 5 bases and J by 1 base, leaving 9 bases between them. The CDR3: CASSSGKSNQPQHF. CDR3 bases: TGTGCCAGCAGTTCGGGGAAGAGCAATCAGCCCCAGCATTTT.

This clone was detected only once. This rearrangement joins TRBV25-1 to TRBJ1-5, with D possibly matching TRBD1 (6 bases). The CDR3 sequence is 13 residues long. Germline values: CDR1 MGHDK, CDR2 SYGVNS. V lost 2 bases and J 4 bases, leaving 6 bases between the germline ends. This chain's CDR3 is CASSEQGNQPQHF. DNA of the CDR3: TGTGCCAGCAGTGAACAGGGGAATCAGCCCCAGCATTTT. Complete variable domain (other parts from reference TRBV25-1 and TRBJ1-5): EADIYQTPRYLVIGTGKKITLECSQTMGHDKMYWYQQDPGMELHLIHYSYGVNSTEKGDLSSESTVSRIRTEHFPLTLESARPSHTSQYLCASSEQGNQPQHFGDGTRLSIL.

The sample holds one count of this clone. The chain has TRBV9 and TRBJ1-3; D is unclear. V lost 3 bases and J lost 2, with 3 bases in between. Germline CDR1 SGDLS, CDR2 YYNGEE. The CDR3 has 12 residues. CDR3 sequence (DNA): TGTGCCAGCAGCGAGCCTGGAAACACCATATATTTT. Translating it yields CASSEPGNTIYF.

The chain carries TRBV19 and TRBJ2-3, with TRBD1 matching over 12 bases. From germline, CDR1 is LNHDA and CDR2 SQIVND (reference sequence). Germline trimming cut 8 bases from V and 1 base from J; bases unmatched to any gene: 4. The CDR3 is 15 residues long. The CDR3 DNA reads TGTGCCAGTGGGGACAGGGGGCGAGGCACAGATACGCAGTATTTT. Translation: CASGDRGRGTDTQYF.

The rearrangement links TRBV7-9 to TRBJ1-1; no clear D. The CDR3 loop spans 14 amino acids. Germline V gene lookup returns CDR1 SEHNR and CDR2 FQNEAQ (reference sequence). Trimming stripped 1 base from V and 1 base from J, with 7 bases between. Here the CDR3 reads CASSLDGANTEAFF. CDR3 nucleotides: TGTGCCAGCAGCTTAGACGGTGCGAACACTGAAGCTTTCTTT.

The CDR3 DNA is TGCGCCAGCAGCCAAGCCCCCCCGGGACAGGGGATCGTCCGGAGCAATCAGCCCCAGCATTTT. Its protein is CASSQAPPGQGIVRSNQPQHF. The chain uses TRBV4-1 and TRBJ1-5; 10 nucleotides line up with TRBD1. Germline lookup yields CDR1 MGHRA and CDR2 YSYEKL. Trimming at V came to 1 base and at J to 1 base, leaving 16 bases not matched to a gene. This CDR3 comprises 21 residues.

V gene TRBV27 combines with J gene TRBJ2-5; TRBD1 might be the D (5 bases). The germline CDR1 and CDR2 sequences are MNHEY and SMNVEV (reference sequence). CDR3 length: 13 amino acids. V dropped 9 bases and J dropped 5 bases, with 16 bases sitting between them. CDR3 amino acids: CARGLETAETQYF. CDR3 nucleotide sequence: TGTGCCAGGGGGCTTGAGACAGCGGAGACCCAGTACTTC.

The rearrangement uses TRBV29-1 and TRBJ2-7, with 11 bases identical to TRBD2. Germline CDR1 SQVTM, CDR2 ANQGSEA. Trimming cost V 1 base and J 2 bases; bases outside gene matches: 1. The CDR3 is 14 amino acids. This chain's CDR3 is CSVEGLAGTYEQYF. The DNA for the CDR3 is TGCAGCGTTGAAGGACTAGCGGGGACCTACGAGCAGTACTTC.

This clone has a handful of counts. The chain has TRBV10-3 and TRBJ1-1; D is possibly TRBD1 (5 bases). Germline CDR1 is ENHRY and CDR2 is SYGVKD. V lost 11 bases and J 0 bases, leaving 13 bases between the germline ends. The CDR3 sequence is 13 residues long. CDR3 residues: CAFSTGVNTEAFF. Here the CDR3 DNA reads TGTGCCTTCTCGACGGGGGTGAACACTGAAGCTTTCTTT.

The gene calls are TRBV11-2 and TRBJ1-1; D unresolved. The CDR3 has 13 amino acids. Trimming took off 2 bases at V and 8 bases at J, with 12 bases between the two ends. CDR1 and CDR2 from the germline V gene are SGHAT and FQNNGV. This CDR3 reads CASSLTTLGEAFF. As DNA, the CDR3 is TGTGCCAGCAGCTTAACTACGCTAGGAGAAGCTTTCTTT.

The rearrangement joins TRBV30 to TRBJ2-7, with 9 bases aligning to TRBD1. Trimming cost V 7 bases and J 0 bases; bases outside gene matches: 10. Germline CDR1 reads GTSNPN; CDR2 reads SVGIG (reference sequence). This CDR3 contains 15 residues. The CDR3 DNA sequence: TGTGCCTCGATGCCCCCGGGACAGGGCTCCTACGAGCAGTACTTC. As protein: CASMPPGQGSYEQYF.

The sample holds one count of this clone. The rearrangement joins TRBV7-8 to TRBJ2-1; 13 bases are a match to TRBD2. V lost 8 bases and J lost 3; bases outside the gene matches: 13. CDR3 length: 18 residues. Germline V gene data show CDR1 as SGHVS and CDR2 as FQNEAQ. The CDR3 DNA reads as TGTGCCAGCGGCGGCGCCGGGACTAGCGGGACACTCTACAATGAGCAGTTCTTC. It specifies CASGGAGTSGTLYNEQFF.

The chain combines TRBV28 with TRBJ2-2; no firm D call. The V end was cut by 10 bases, the J end by 0 bases, with 12 bases between. This CDR3 has 14 residues. In germline, CDR1 is MDHEN, CDR2 SYDVKM. The chain's CDR3 is CATTVSPNTGELFF. DNA of the CDR3: TGTGCCACCACAGTCTCGCCGAACACCGGGGAGCTGTTTTTT.

This clone has only a few counts. The CDR3 loop reads CASSPRQGPNTEAFF. The CDR3 DNA reads TGTGCCAGCAGTCCCCGACAGGGACCCAACACTGAAGCTTTCTTT. The rearrangement joins TRBV2 to TRBJ1-1, with TRBD1 matching over 7 bases. Losses at the gene ends were 5 bases for V and 2 bases for J; bases not matched to a gene: 8. The CDR3 contains 15 residues. Germline V gene lookup returns CDR1 SNHLY and CDR2 FYNNEI.

This chain connects TRBV10-2 to TRBJ1-2, with D tentatively TRBD1 (6 bases). This CDR3 contains 14 residues. The germline V gene encodes CDR1 WSHSY and CDR2 SAAADI. The ends were cut back, 2 bases at V and 8 bases at J, with 15 bases in the middle. The CDR3: CASSELAGRGGYTF. The CDR3 coding sequence is TGCGCCAGCAGTGAGCTCGCAGGGAGGGGGGGCTACACCTTC.

This rearrangement joins TRBV28 to TRBJ1-4; TRBD1 matches at 9 bases. The CDR3 sequence is 15 residues long. V lost 4 bases to trimming and J lost 5 bases; unmatched junction nucleotides: 5. The germline V gene encodes CDR1 MDHEN and CDR2 SYDVKM. CDR3: CASSSTGTGNEKLFF. Here the CDR3 DNA reads TGTGCCAGCAGTTCTACCGGGACAGGGAATGAAAAACTGTTTTTT.

The chain is built from TRBV5-8 and TRBJ2-7; 10 nucleotides match TRBD1. The germline V gene encodes CDR1 SGHTS and CDR2 YDEGEE. CDR3 length equals 15 residues. With 4 bases clipped from V and 3 bases from J, the junction kept 7 bases outside the gene matches. The CDR3 region has the DNA TGTGCCAGCAGCGTCCGGGACAGGGGAAGCTACGAGCAGTACTTC. Its protein is CASSVRDRGSYEQYF.

This chain connects TRBV4-1 to TRBJ2-1; 7 nucleotides align to TRBD1. The CDR3 consists of 15 residues. In germline, CDR1 is MGHRA, CDR2 YSYEKL. J lost 8 bases, V lost 1 base, and 8 bases had no gene match. CDR3 nucleotide sequence: TGCGCCAGCAGCCAAGTAGGGGGCAAGCGACATGAGCAGTTCTTC. Protein product: CASSQVGGKRHEQFF.

The genes are TRBV15 and TRBJ1-1, with D tentatively TRBD1 (5 bases). The V gene's germline CDR1 is LNHNV and CDR2 YYDKDF (reference sequence). Trimming removed 3 bases at V and 0 bases at J, with 11 bases between. The CDR3 consists of 15 residues. CDR3 sequence reads: CATSRGGALNTEAFF. The CDR3, as DNA: TGTGCCACCAGCAGGGGAGGGGCACTGAACACTGAAGCTTTCTTT.

The count of this clone is one. This chain uses TRBV9 with TRBJ2-1, with 10 nucleotides matching TRBD2. The V gene end was trimmed by 1 base and the J gene end by 7 bases; junction bases not matched to a gene: 14. The germline V gene encodes CDR1 SGDLS and CDR2 YYNGEE. This CDR3 comprises 18 residues. The CDR3 DNA is TGTGCCAGCAGCGTACCCGGGGGCTTAAGCGGGGGGGATAATGAGCAGTTCTTC. Residues: CASSVPGGLSGGDNEQFF.

The chain recombines TRBV5-1 with TRBJ2-5; perhaps TRBD2 as D (5 bases). The last part of the DNA fits TRBJ2-7 better; the J call may be wrong. The CDR3 extends over 14 amino acids. Germline V lookup: CDR1 SGHRS, CDR2 YFSETQ. CDR3 coding DNA: TGCGCCAGCAGCTCCTCCGGGATGGGGTACGAGCAGTACTTC. Protein product: CASSSSGMGYEQYF.

This clone was seen only once. CDR3 in amino acids: CASSWTSGGWGETQYF. The CDR3 nucleotides read TGTGCCAGTAGCTGGACTAGCGGGGGCTGGGGGGAGACCCAGTACTTC. The genes are TRBV19 and TRBJ2-5, with 13 positions matching TRBD2. The CDR3 loop spans 16 amino acids. J gave up 5 bases and V 6 bases, and 9 bases lay outside the gene matches. CDR1 is LNHDA, CDR2 SQIVND, per germline (reference sequence).

This clone is a singleton in its sample. The chain recombines TRBV28 with TRBJ1-2; weak D call: TRBD1 (5 bases). Germline V gene sequence: CDR1 MDHEN, CDR2 SYDVKM. The CDR3 is 12 amino acids. The V end lost 7 bases, the J end lost 3 bases, and 9 bases lay between the germline ends. The CDR3 nucleotides read TGTGCCAGCACGGGGGAATACTATGGCTACACCTTC. Translated, it gives CASTGEYYGYTF.